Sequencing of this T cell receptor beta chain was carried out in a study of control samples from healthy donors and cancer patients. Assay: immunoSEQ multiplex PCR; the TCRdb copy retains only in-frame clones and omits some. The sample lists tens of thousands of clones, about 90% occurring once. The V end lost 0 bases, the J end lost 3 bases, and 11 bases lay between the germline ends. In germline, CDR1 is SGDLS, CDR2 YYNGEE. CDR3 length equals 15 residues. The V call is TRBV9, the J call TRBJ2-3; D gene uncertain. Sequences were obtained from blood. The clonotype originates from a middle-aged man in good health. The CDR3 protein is CASSVGSWATDTQYF. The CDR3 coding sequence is TGTGCCAGCAGCGTAGGATCGTGGGCTACAGATACGCAGTATTTT.